In its sample, the clone carrying this T cell receptor (beta chain) was seen once. These data originate in a study of control samples from healthy donors and cancer patients. V lost 3 bases to trimming and J lost 5 bases, with 13 bases between them. From germline, CDR1 is MDHEN and CDR2 SYDVKM. CDR3 length: 15 residues. Sequencing used immunoSEQ multiplex PCR; TCRdb keeps in-frame clones, though not all of them. The data hold 150,000 to 180,000 clones, with over 90% observed a single time. The sequenced sample consisted of blood. The rearrangement joins TRBV28 to TRBJ1-4, with D hard to call. This TCR came from a man aged 45-65 years in good health. CDR3 sequence reads: CASSLPLARNEKLFF. CDR3 in DNA: TGTGCCAGCAGTTTGCCCCTCGCCAGGAATGAAAAACTGTTTTTT.